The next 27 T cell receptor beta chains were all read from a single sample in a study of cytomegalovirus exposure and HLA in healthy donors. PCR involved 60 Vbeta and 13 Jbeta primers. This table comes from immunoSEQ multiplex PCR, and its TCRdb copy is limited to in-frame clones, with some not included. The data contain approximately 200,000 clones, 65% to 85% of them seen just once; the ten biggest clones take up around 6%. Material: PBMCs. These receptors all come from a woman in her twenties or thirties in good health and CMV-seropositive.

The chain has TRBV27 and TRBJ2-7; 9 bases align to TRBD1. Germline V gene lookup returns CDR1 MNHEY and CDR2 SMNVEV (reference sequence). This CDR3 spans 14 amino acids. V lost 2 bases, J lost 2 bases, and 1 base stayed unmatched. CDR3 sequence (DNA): TGTGCCAGCAGTTTAGGACAGGGGACCTACGAGCAGTACTTC. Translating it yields CASSLGQGTYEQYF.

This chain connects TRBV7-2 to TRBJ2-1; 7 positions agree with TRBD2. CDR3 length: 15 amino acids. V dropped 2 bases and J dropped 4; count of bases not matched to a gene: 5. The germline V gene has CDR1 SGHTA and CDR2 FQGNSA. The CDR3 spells CASSLYLAVYNEQFF. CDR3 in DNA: TGTGCCAGCAGCTTATACCTAGCGGTATACAATGAGCAGTTCTTC.

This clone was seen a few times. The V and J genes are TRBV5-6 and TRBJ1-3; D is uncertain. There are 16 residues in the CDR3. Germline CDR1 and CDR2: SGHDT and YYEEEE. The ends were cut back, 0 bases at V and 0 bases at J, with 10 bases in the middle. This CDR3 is CASSLAGVNSGNTIYF. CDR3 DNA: TGTGCCAGCAGCTTGGCCGGGGTGAACTCTGGAAACACCATATATTTT.

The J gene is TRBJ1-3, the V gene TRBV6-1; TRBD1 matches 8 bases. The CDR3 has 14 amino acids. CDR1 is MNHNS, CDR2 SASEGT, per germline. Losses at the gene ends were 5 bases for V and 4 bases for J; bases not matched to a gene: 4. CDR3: CASSSRDRGNTIYF. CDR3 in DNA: TGTGCCAGCAGTAGCCGGGACAGGGGAAACACCATATATTTT.

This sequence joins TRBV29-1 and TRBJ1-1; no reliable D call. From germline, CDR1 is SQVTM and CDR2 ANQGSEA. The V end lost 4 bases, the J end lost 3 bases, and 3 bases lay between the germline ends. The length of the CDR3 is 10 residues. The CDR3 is CSVAHTEAFF. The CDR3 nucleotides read TGCAGCGTTGCTCACACTGAAGCTTTCTTT.

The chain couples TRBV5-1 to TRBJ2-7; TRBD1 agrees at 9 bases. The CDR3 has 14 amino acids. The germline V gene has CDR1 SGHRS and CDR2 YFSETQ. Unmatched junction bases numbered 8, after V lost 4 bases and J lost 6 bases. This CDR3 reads CASSIGQGQSEQYF. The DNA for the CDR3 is TGCGCCAGCAGCATCGGACAGGGGCAAAGCGAGCAGTACTTC.

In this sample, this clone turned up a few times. CDR3 sequence: CASSIVRGLNTGELFF. CDR3 DNA sequence: TGTGCCAGCAGCATCGTCAGGGGCCTGAACACCGGGGAGCTGTTTTTT. V usage is TRBV9 and J usage is TRBJ2-2, with D tentatively TRBD1 (6 bases). This CDR3 spans 16 amino acids. The V gene lost 4 bases and the J gene lost 1 base, with 14 bases spanning the gap. CDR1 SGDLS and CDR2 YYNGEE come from the germline V gene.

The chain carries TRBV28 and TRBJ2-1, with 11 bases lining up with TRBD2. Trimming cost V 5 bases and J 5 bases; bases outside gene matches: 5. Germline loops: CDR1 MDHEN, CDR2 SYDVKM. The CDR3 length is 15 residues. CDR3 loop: CASSLSGRVHNEQFF. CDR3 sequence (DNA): TGTGCCAGCAGTCTTAGCGGGAGGGTGCACAATGAGCAGTTCTTC.

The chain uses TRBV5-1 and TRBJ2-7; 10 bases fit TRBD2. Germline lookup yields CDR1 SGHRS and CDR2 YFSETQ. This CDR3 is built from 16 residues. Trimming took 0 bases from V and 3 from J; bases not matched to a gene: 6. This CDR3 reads CASSLAPSGRNYEQYF. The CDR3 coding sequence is TGCGCCAGCAGCTTGGCCCCTAGCGGGAGAAACTACGAGCAGTACTTC.

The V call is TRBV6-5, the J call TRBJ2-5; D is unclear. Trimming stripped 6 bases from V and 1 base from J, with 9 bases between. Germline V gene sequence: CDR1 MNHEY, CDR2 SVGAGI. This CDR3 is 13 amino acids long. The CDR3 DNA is TGTGCCAGCAGCGGTATACCCCAAGAGACCCAGTACTTC. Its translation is CASSGIPQETQYF.

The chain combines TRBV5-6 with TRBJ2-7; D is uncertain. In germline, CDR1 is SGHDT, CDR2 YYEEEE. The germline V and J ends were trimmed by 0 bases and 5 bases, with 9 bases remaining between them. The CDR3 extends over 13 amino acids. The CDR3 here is CASSLASADEQYF. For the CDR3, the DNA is TGTGCCAGCAGCTTGGCCAGTGCAGACGAGCAGTACTTC.

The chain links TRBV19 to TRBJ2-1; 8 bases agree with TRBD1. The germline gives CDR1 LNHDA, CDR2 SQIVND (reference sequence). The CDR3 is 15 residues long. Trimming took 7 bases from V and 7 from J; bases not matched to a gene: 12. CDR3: CASNTLDREWNEQFF. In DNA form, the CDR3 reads TGTGCCAGTAATACGCTGGACAGGGAATGGAATGAGCAGTTCTTC.

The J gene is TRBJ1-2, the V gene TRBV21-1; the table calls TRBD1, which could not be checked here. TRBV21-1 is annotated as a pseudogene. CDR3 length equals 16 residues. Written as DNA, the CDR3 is TGTGCCAGCAGGAGGGGTCCGGGGCAGGGGGACTATGGCTACACCTTC. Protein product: CASRRGPGQGDYGYTF.

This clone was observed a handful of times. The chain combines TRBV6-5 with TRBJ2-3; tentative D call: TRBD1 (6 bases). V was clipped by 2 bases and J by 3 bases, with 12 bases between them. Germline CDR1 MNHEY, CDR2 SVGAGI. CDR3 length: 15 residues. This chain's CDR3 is CASSYTQGETDTQYF. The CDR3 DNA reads TGTGCCAGCAGTTACACACAGGGCGAGACAGATACGCAGTATTTT.

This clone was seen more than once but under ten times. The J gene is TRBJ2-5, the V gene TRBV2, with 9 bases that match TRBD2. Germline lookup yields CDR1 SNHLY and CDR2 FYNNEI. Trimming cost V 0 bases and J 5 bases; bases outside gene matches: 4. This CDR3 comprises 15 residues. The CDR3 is CASSEARREGETQYF. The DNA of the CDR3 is TGTGCCAGCAGTGAAGCGAGGCGGGAGGGCGAGACCCAGTACTTC.

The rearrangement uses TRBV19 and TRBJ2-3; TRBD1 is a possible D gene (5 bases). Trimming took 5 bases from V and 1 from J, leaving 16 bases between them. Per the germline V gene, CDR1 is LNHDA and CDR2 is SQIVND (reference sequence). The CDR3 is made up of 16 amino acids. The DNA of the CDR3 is TGTGCCAGTAGTGTTGTCCCAGGGCTGGGCACAGATACGCAGTATTTT. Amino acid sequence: CASSVVPGLGTDTQYF.

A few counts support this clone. The CDR3 DNA reads TGTGCCAGCAGTTTTGGACTAGACGGAGAAGAGACCCAGTACTTC. Translated: CASSFGLDGEETQYF. The chain joins TRBV28 to TRBJ2-5; TRBD2 matches at 7 bases. CDR1 and CDR2 (germline): MDHEN, SYDVKM. The CDR3 loop spans 15 amino acids. Unmatched junction bases numbered 7, after V lost 3 bases and J lost 3 bases.

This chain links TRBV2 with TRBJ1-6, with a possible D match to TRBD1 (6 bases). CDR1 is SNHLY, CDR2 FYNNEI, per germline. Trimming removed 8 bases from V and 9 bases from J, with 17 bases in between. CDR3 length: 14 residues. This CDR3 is CASGKEQGLSPLHF. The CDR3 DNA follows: TGTGCCAGCGGAAAGGAACAGGGCCTTTCACCCCTCCACTTT.

The CDR3 nucleotides read TGCAGCGTAATTACAGGGGGCACTGAAGCTTTCTTT. Translated, it gives CSVITGGTEAFF. The J gene is TRBJ1-1, the V gene TRBV29-1; TRBD1 aligns across 8 bases. Germline CDR1 reads SQVTM; CDR2 reads ANQGSEA. The CDR3 runs 12 residues. V lost 6 bases, J lost 4 bases, and 4 bases stayed unmatched.

The CDR3 DNA reads as TGCAGCGTTGAAGATATATCCGGGGAGCTGTTTTTT. Translation gives CSVEDISGELFF. This chain uses TRBV29-1 with TRBJ2-2; the D is unclear. Trimming took off 0 bases at V and 6 bases at J, with 5 bases between the two ends. In germline, CDR1 is SQVTM, CDR2 ANQGSEA. The CDR3 loop spans 12 amino acids.

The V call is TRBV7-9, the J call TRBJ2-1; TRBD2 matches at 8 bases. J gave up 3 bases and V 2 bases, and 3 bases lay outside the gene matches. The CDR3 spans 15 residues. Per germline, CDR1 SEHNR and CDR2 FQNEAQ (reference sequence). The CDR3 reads CASSLPGLDYNEQFF. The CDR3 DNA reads TGTGCCAGCAGCTTACCGGGACTAGACTACAATGAGCAGTTCTTC.

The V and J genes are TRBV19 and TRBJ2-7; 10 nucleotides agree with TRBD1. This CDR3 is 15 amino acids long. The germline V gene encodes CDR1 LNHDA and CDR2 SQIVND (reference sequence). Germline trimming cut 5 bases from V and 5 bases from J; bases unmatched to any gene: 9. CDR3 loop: CASSFAGTGAHEQYF. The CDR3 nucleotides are TGTGCCAGTAGTTTCGCCGGGACAGGGGCCCACGAGCAGTACTTC. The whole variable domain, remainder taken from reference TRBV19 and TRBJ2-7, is DGGITQSPKYLFRKEGQNVTLSCEQNLNHDAMYWYRQDPGQGLRLIYYSQIVNDFQKGDIAEGYSVSREKKESFPLTVTSAQKNPTAFYLCASSFAGTGAHEQYFGPGTRLTVT.

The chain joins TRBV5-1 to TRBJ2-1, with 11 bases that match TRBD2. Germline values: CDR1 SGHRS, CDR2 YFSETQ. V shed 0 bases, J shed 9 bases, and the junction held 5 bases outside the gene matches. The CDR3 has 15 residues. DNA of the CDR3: TGCGCCAGCAGCTTGGCTAGCGGGAGGTCTCGTGAGCAGTTCTTC. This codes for CASSLASGRSREQFF.

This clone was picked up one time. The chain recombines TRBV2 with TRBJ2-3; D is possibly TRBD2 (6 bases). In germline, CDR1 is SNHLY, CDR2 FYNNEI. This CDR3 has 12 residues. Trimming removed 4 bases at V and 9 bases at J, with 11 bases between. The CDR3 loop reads CASSGGESTQYF. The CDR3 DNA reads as TGTGCCAGCAGTGGGGGGGAATCAACGCAGTATTTT.

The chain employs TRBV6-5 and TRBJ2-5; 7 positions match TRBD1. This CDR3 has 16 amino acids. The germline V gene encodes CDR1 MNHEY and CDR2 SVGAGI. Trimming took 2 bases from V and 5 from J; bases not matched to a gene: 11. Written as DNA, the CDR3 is TGTGCCAGCAGTTACCCCACAGGGGAACGGGTGGAGACCCAGTACTTC. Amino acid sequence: CASSYPTGERVETQYF.

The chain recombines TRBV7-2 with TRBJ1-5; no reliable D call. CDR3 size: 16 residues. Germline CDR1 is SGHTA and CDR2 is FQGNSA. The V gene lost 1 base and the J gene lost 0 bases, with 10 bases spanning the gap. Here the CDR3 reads CASSLGPGYSNQPQHF. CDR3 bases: TGTGCCAGCAGCTTAGGCCCGGGATATAGCAATCAGCCCCAGCATTTT.

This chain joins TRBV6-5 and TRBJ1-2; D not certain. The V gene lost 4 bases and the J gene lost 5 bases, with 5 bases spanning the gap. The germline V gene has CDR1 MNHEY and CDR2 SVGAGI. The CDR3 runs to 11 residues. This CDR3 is CASSSLYGYTF. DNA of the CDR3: TGTGCCAGCAGTTCCCTTTATGGCTACACCTTC.